Listed below are T cell receptor beta chains from one sample, sequenced in a study of shared clonotypes between healthy human individuals. Profiled with immunoSEQ multiplex PCR; TCRdb holds only in-frame clones, not every one. The data hold approximately 1.9 million clones, with 93% observed a single time. The sequenced material came from naive CD8+ T cells from PBMCs. These receptors were obtained from a man aged 18 to 30 in good health. Some clones in this sample may be carry-over from other donors' samples. The CDR3 runs from the conserved cysteine through the conserved F or W. Each record gives: J gene, clone size, D gene, V gene, CDR3 protein, CDR3 DNA. D genes are given only for firm matches. Some rows have no size entry. The others give once, few or many, or a class for an expanded clone.

J: TRBJ2-6
size: NA
D: NA
V: TRBV10-3
CDR3: CAIRSSRADDSGANVLTF
DNA: TGTGCCATCAGGTCGTCCAGGGCGGATGATTCTGGGGCCAACGTCCTGACTTTC

J: TRBJ2-7
size: NA
D: NA
V: TRBV9
CDR3: CASSAGTVVDEQYF
DNA: TGTGCCAGCAGCGCCGGGACTGTCGTGGACGAGCAGTACTTC

J: TRBJ2-7
size: NA
D: NA
V: TRBV27
CDR3: CASSSMDYEQYF
DNA: TGTGCCAGCAGTTCGATGGACTACGAGCAGTACTTC

J: TRBJ1-5
size: NA
D: NA
V: TRBV7-8
CDR3: CASSLGRGNQPQHF
DNA: TGTGCCAGCAGCTTGGGACGCGGCAATCAGCCCCAGCATTTT

J: TRBJ2-7
size: NA
D: NA
V: TRBV11-2
CDR3: CASSPGVAEVYEQYF
DNA: TGTGCCAGCAGCCCCGGGGTAGCGGAGGTCTACGAGCAGTACTTC

J: TRBJ2-7
size: NA
D: NA
V: TRBV4-1
CDR3: CASSLALSYEQYF
DNA: TGCGCCAGCAGCCTAGCGCTCTCCTACGAGCAGTACTTC

J: TRBJ2-1
size: NA
D: NA
V: TRBV27
CDR3: CASSFAGPTYNEQFF
DNA: TGTGCCAGCAGTTTCGCAGGACCTACCTACAATGAGCAGTTCTTC

J: TRBJ2-7
size: NA
D: TRBD1
V: TRBV19
CDR3: CASRDRSTYEQYF
DNA: TGTGCCAGCCGGGACAGGTCAACCTACGAGCAGTACTTC

J: TRBJ2-7
size: NA
D: NA
V: TRBV7-8
CDR3: CASNQQPNPLYEQYF
DNA: TGTGCCAGCAATCAACAGCCAAACCCCCTCTACGAGCAGTACTTC

J: TRBJ2-1
size: NA
D: NA
V: TRBV7-9
CDR3: CASSSPPFDRKDEQFF
DNA: TGTGCCAGCAGCTCCCCTCCTTTCGATCGAAAGGATGAGCAGTTCTTC

J: TRBJ1-1
size: NA
D: NA
V: TRBV15
CDR3: CATRPSFRGGNTEAFF
DNA: TGTGCCACCAGGCCGAGCTTCAGGGGTGGGAACACTGAAGCTTTCTTT

J: TRBJ2-1
size: few
D: TRBD2
V: TRBV28
CDR3: CASGTSGRYEQFF
DNA: TGTGCCAGTGGGACTAGCGGGAGGTATGAGCAGTTCTTC

J: TRBJ2-3
size: once
D: NA
V: TRBV10-3
CDR3: CAISELGGQSSTDTQYF
DNA: TGTGCCATCAGTGAATTAGGAGGACAGTCTAGCACAGATACGCAGTATTTT

J: TRBJ2-7
size: NA
D: TRBD2
V: TRBV4-1
CDR3: CASSHTRREVGEQYF
DNA: TGCGCCAGCAGCCATACTAGGCGGGAGGTGGGTGAGCAGTACTTC

J: TRBJ2-7
size: NA
D: NA
V: TRBV5-4
CDR3: CASSPTDISYEQYF
DNA: TGTGCCAGCAGCCCGACAGATATCTCCTACGAGCAGTACTTC

J: TRBJ2-7
size: NA
D: NA
V: TRBV27
CDR3: CASSLVAGPYEQYF
DNA: TGTGCCAGCAGCCTGGTCGCGGGTCCCTACGAGCAGTACTTC

J: TRBJ2-1
size: NA
D: NA
V: TRBV30
CDR3: CAWYGRTSADEQFF
DNA: TGTGCCTGGTACGGCAGGACCAGCGCGGATGAGCAGTTCTTC

J: TRBJ2-3
size: NA
D: TRBD2
V: TRBV9
CDR3: CASSASGASGGDTQYF
DNA: TGTGCCAGCAGCGCCTCTGGGGCTAGCGGGGGGGATACGCAGTATTTT

J: TRBJ2-7
size: NA
D: TRBD2
V: TRBV9
CDR3: CASSPGASGPYEQYF
DNA: TGTGCCAGCAGCCCCGGAGCTAGCGGTCCCTACGAGCAGTACTTC

J: TRBJ1-3
size: NA
D: NA
V: TRBV9
CDR3: CASSVGGQVDTIYF
DNA: TGTGCCAGCAGCGTAGGGGGGCAGGTGGACACCATATATTTT

J: TRBJ2-7
size: NA
D: NA
V: TRBV6-6
CDR3: CASSYSWDYEQYF
DNA: TGTGCCAGCAGTTACTCATGGGACTACGAGCAGTACTTC

J: TRBJ1-1
size: NA
D: NA
V: TRBV19
CDR3: CASSYGQNTEAFF
DNA: TGTGCCAGTAGTTACGGGCAGAACACTGAAGCTTTCTTT

J: TRBJ1-1
size: NA
D: NA
V: TRBV5-1
CDR3: CASIGQGEAFF
DNA: TGCGCCAGCATAGGGCAGGGTGAAGCTTTCTTT

J: TRBJ1-1
size: NA
D: NA
V: TRBV27
CDR3: CASTLQWGSAEAFF
DNA: TGTGCCAGCACCTTACAGTGGGGGTCGGCTGAAGCTTTCTTT

J: TRBJ1-5
size: NA
D: NA
V: TRBV2
CDR3: CASSSGFSNQPQHF
DNA: TGTGCCAGCAGTTCAGGGTTTAGCAATCAGCCCCAGCATTTT

J: TRBJ2-1
size: NA
D: TRBD1
V: TRBV5-6
CDR3: CASTQTGMNNEQFF
DNA: TGTGCCAGCACCCAGACAGGGATGAACAATGAGCAGTTCTTC

J: TRBJ2-2
size: NA
D: NA
V: TRBV29-1
CDR3: CSVENTGELFF
DNA: TGCAGCGTCGAGAACACCGGGGAGCTGTTTTTT

J: TRBJ1-2
size: NA
D: TRBD1
V: TRBV5-6
CDR3: CASSSDRGVTGYTF
DNA: TGTGCCAGCAGCTCGGACAGGGGTGTGACTGGCTACACCTTC

J: TRBJ1-2
size: NA
D: NA
V: TRBV13
CDR3: CASSLGRRSYGYTF
DNA: TGTGCCAGCAGCTTAGGCAGGAGAAGCTATGGCTACACCTTC

J: TRBJ2-3
size: once
D: TRBD2
V: TRBV5-4
CDR3: CASSLGLARNTDTQYF
DNA: TGTGCCAGCAGCCTAGGACTAGCAAGAAACACAGATACGCAGTATTTT

J: TRBJ2-7
size: NA
D: TRBD1
V: TRBV11-2
CDR3: CASSSRSGTELYEQYF
DNA: TGTGCCAGCAGCTCCCGTTCGGGGACAGAACTATACGAGCAGTACTTC

J: TRBJ2-3
size: NA
D: TRBD2
V: TRBV9
CDR3: CASSAGEWREGRDTQYF
DNA: TGTGCCAGCAGCGCCGGGGAGTGGCGGGAGGGCCGAGATACGCAGTATTTT

J: TRBJ2-7
size: NA
D: NA
V: TRBV27
CDR3: CASSLSGEQYF
DNA: TGTGCCAGCAGTTTATCAGGCGAGCAGTACTTC

J: TRBJ2-3
size: NA
D: NA
V: TRBV19
CDR3: CASSAASLTQYF
DNA: TGTGCCAGTAGTGCTGCTTCTCTTACGCAGTATTTT

J: TRBJ1-2
size: NA
D: NA
V: TRBV14
CDR3: CASSQGRKYGYTF
DNA: TGTGCCAGCAGCCAAGGTCGAAAGTATGGCTACACCTTC

J: TRBJ2-7
size: NA
D: NA
V: TRBV7-9
CDR3: CASSSTIIAYEQYF
DNA: TGTGCCAGCAGCTCTACGATTATAGCTTACGAGCAGTACTTC

J: TRBJ2-1
size: few
D: TRBD2
V: TRBV4-1
CDR3: CASSQATSGPYNEQFF
DNA: TGCGCCAGCAGCCAAGCCACTAGCGGCCCCTACAATGAGCAGTTCTTC

J: TRBJ2-2
size: NA
D: TRBD1
V: TRBV30
CDR3: CAWGGQGGRETGELFF
DNA: TGTGCCTGGGGTGGACAGGGTGGGCGAGAGACCGGGGAGCTGTTTTTT